The present TCR beta chain was sequenced within a study of a mutant IDH1 vaccine in newly diagnosed glioma. Study-wide context: Onset of vaccination occurred 4-6 weeks following radiotherapy alone, or with temozolomide cycles. Study observations and caveats: A vaccine-induced immune response developed in about 93% of the patients.

Time point: week 23, last vaccination. Doses of 300 ug of mutant IDH1 20-mer peptide were given with topical imiquimod. This clone was recorded only once. Its cognate antigen is unknown. The CDR3 is 14 residues long. Trimming shortened V by 0 bases and J by 3 bases, and 9 bases separated the two germline ends. Looked up from germline, CDR1 is MNHEY and CDR2 is SMNVEV (reference sequence). Assay used: immunoSEQ multiplex PCR; TCRdb lists only in-frame clones, some missing. This sample has 25,000 to 35,000 clones, with around 80% found just once. This chain joins TRBV27 and TRBJ2-7; a possible D gene is TRBD1 (6 bases). The origin of this receptor is a woman aged 18-30 years with glioma. Source: PBMCs, taken from a glioma patient whose treatment included an IDH1 peptide vaccine. The CDR3: CASSLSSRGYEQYF. As DNA, the CDR3 is TGTGCCAGCAGTTTATCGTCCAGGGGCTACGAGCAGTACTTC.